This entry features one T cell receptor beta chain sequence. Its antigen is unknown. Base qualities are missing; no much larger clone stands one base away. After removal of 5 bases from V and 2 bases from J, the junction retains 9 bases not matched to a gene. Including the terminal cysteine and phenylalanine, the CDR3 comprises 16 residues. Only the CDR3 region is kept as DNA, spanning 48 bases read in frame from base 1. This sample was taken from a study of response to subunit inactivated influenza vaccine (dated by TCRdb to the late 2010s). Background on the whole study: To follow how T cells responded to a trivalent subunit inactivated influenza vaccine, the researchers relied on deep quantitative profiling of the T cell receptor repertoire.

The paper's findings and limits, for the study overall: According to the authors, only a limited number of new T cells may be recruited by each seasonal influenza vaccination.

The library was produced with RT-PCR. The sequencing machine was an Illumina HiSeq 2500. The raw public reads went through TCRdb reprocessing: fastp at Q25, MiXCR clone calling, in-frame beta chains kept. Each CDR3 protein appears once, grouped with its most common genes and DNA. The sample table records 800,000 or so distinct CDR3 sequences; roughly 20% of these occur just once. The ten largest make up approximately 10% of the sample. The source material was PBMCs from blood, sampled roughly 5 days after vaccination. The rearranged segments are TRBV12-3 or TRBV12-4 and TRBJ2-7, with 10 central nucleotides matching TRBD1. This receptor was identified in a man aged 50-60 years who received an inactivated influenza vaccine. Donor details come from another sample of the same person, matched by shared clones. The CDR3 here reads CASSPIDRGPPYEQYF. The nucleotide sequence reads as follows: TGTGCCAGCAGTCCAATCGACAGGGGGCCCCCCTACGAGCAGTACTTC.